The rows below give T cell receptor beta chains drawn from one sample of a study of T cell responses to AZD1222 COVID-19 vaccine. TCRdb's copy holds only in-frame clones and misses some; the assay was immunoSEQ multiplex PCR. The sample lists about 170,000 clones; about 92% were seen once. The sequences come from peripheral blood, collected on day 0 of AZD1222 vaccination. Receptors originate from an adult in good health. Both conserved end residues are trimmed from each CDR3.

J gene,V gene,CDR3 protein
TRBJ2-6,TRBV27,ASSSLTGANVLT
TRBJ2-2,TRBV28,ASGTRRTGELF
TRBJ1-1,TRBV15,ATSTYRRGITTEAF
TRBJ1-2,TRBV7-2,ASSLRVVDGYT
TRBJ1-1,TRBV6-5,ASSYKYLNTEAF
TRBJ1-6,TRBV5-1,ASSLGTGYNSPLH
TRBJ1-1,TRBV27,ASSLLFRGAGRTEAF
TRBJ2-1,TRBV19,ASGLAGGYGYNEQF
TRBJ2-1,TRBV15,ATSRDNLAPDEQF
TRBJ2-7,TRBV3-1/TRBV3-2,ASSSPYEQY
TRBJ2-5,TRBV4-1,ASSPTAGQETQY
TRBJ1-1,TRBV28,ASSRHIPNTEAF
TRBJ2-1,TRBV14,ASSHRPGGWGEQF
TRBJ2-2,TRBV11-3,ASSLGMTSGLTGELF
TRBJ1-2,TRBV7-2,ASSQGQKTDYT
TRBJ2-2,TRBV5-4,ASSSAFSGELF
TRBJ1-2,TRBV27,ASSLKGANYGYT
TRBJ2-2,TRBV2,ASSDGNTGELF
TRBJ1-6,TRBV19,ASRSRYGGDSPLH
TRBJ1-5,TRBV5-6,ASSRGQGVGAVDQPQH
TRBJ1-1,TRBV6-4,ASSDSGTNTEAF
TRBJ2-1,TRBV18,ASSPRDLSYNEQF
TRBJ2-3,TRBV11-3,ATARGGRTDTQY
TRBJ1-1,TRBV4-1,ASSQDHRTGYTEAF
TRBJ2-7,TRBV5-6,ASSLPGAERQY
TRBJ2-7,TRBV5-1,ASSLGTGISYEQY
TRBJ2-7,TRBV30,AWSVLPPGYEQY
TRBJ1-2,TRBV12-3/TRBV12-4,ASSFGQNYGYT
TRBJ2-2,TRBV5-1,ASSLVAGASSGELF
TRBJ1-4,TRBV5-1,ASSPGTGMGEKLF
TRBJ1-2,TRBV5-1,ASSFWGTDYGYT
TRBJ1-3,TRBV29-1,SVLTGNSGNTIY
TRBJ2-7,TRBV27,ASSPGLAGLESSYEQY
TRBJ1-2,TRBV5-1,ASSFPGSGANYGYT
TRBJ1-1,TRBV10-3,AISDPVSSSLNTEAF
TRBJ2-3,TRBV27,ASSPGTASTDTQY
TRBJ1-5,TRBV5-8,ASSLLVGGNQPQH
TRBJ2-5,TRBV27,ASSLAGGPPRETQY
TRBJ2-3,TRBV18,ASSNTDTQY
TRBJ2-2,TRBV19,ASSIYRNTGELF
TRBJ2-3,TRBV11-2,ASSLGMVHTDTQY
TRBJ1-5,TRBV6-2/TRBV6-3,ASSPGGPRH
TRBJ2-5,TRBV27,ASSLFAGLETQY
TRBJ2-7,TRBV29-1,SVKGGLGSSYEQY
TRBJ1-2,TRBV2,ASRAGTGGDYGYT
TRBJ2-1,TRBV5-1,ASSSASGVYNEQF
TRBJ1-6,TRBV5-8,ASSLVPNSPLH
TRBJ2-7,TRBV2,ASRTSGAYEQY
TRBJ1-6,TRBV6-6,ASSYGQGNSPLH
TRBJ2-5,TRBV5-6,ASSLGKQETQY
TRBJ1-5,TRBV6-7,ASSYSNPTGQVNQPQH
TRBJ1-4,TRBV12-3/TRBV12-4,ASTLTEDEKLF
TRBJ2-7,TRBV10-2,ASTPRRENSYEQY
TRBJ2-1,TRBV24-1,ATSDNKRGGIGTEQF
TRBJ2-1,TRBV4-1,ASSSKNGVSSYNEQF